This is a list of T cell receptor beta chains from one sample in a study of cytomegalovirus exposure and HLA in healthy donors. Sequencing was performed with immunoSEQ multiplex PCR; in TCRdb, only in-frame clones are kept and a portion is missing. The sample includes roughly 73,000 clones, around 82% of them seen just once. The specimen sequenced was PBMCs. These receptors all come from a man aged 40-49 years in good health and CMV-seronegative. Each CDR3 is given with its conserved first and last residue. Fields, in order: V gene, J gene, clone size, CDR3 protein. Size is stated for part of the rows, as once, few or many counts, or as a class when the clone is expanded.

V: TRBV18; J: TRBJ2-7; size: NA; CDR3: CASSRSPTTGESEQYF
V: TRBV5-4; J: TRBJ2-3; size: NA; CDR3: CASSFSGGYTDTQYF
V: TRBV13; J: TRBJ2-5; size: NA; CDR3: CAGNRLSGTGTQYF
V: TRBV30; J: TRBJ2-5; size: NA; CDR3: CAWGTGLPQYF
V: TRBV28; J: TRBJ2-1; size: NA; CDR3: CASSLLVRASPGYNEQFF
V: TRBV10-2; J: TRBJ2-6; size: NA; CDR3: CASSEIVAGTSGANVLTF
V: TRBV11-2; J: TRBJ2-1; size: NA; CDR3: CASSQTGLSYNEQFF
V: TRBV25-1; J: TRBJ1-3; size: NA; CDR3: CASSDTPASGNTIYF
V: TRBV30; J: TRBJ1-2; size: few; CDR3: CAGAGTGGIGYTF
V: TRBV7-6; J: NA; size: NA; CDR3: CASSVDRGSSYEQYF
V: TRBV25-1; J: TRBJ1-4; size: few; CDR3: CASSDLGQGINEKLFF
V: TRBV15; J: NA; size: NA; CDR3: CATSRGTGRYEQYF
V: TRBV7-2; J: TRBJ2-1; size: NA; CDR3: CASSLGGQGAYNEQFF
V: TRBV10-3; J: TRBJ1-2; size: NA; CDR3: CAISEENVGYGYTF
V: TRBV2; J: TRBJ2-5; size: NA; CDR3: CASSPGTSGEQYF
V: TRBV28; J: TRBJ2-7; size: NA; CDR3: CASSSPGTGAYEQYF
V: TRBV19; J: TRBJ2-3; size: NA; CDR3: CASSKSRDRFTDTQYF
V: TRBV19; J: TRBJ2-5; size: NA; CDR3: CASSMSGGAGETQYF
V: TRBV6-5; J: TRBJ1-6; size: NA; CDR3: CASRLRVFGNSPLHF